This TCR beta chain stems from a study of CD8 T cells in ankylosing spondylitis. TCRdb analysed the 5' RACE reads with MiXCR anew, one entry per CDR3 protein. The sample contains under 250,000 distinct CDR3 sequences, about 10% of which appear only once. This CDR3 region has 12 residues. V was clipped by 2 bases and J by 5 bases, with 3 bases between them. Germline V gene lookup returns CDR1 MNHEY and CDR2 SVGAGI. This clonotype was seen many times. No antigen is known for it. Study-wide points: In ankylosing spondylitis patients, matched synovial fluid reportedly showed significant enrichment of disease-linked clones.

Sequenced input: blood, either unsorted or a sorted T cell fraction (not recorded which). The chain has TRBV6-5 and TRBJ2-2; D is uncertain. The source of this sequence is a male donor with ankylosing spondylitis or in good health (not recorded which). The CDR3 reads CASSYRTGELFF. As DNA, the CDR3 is TGTGCCAGCAGTTACCGGACCGGGGAGCTGTTTTTT.